The rows below give T cell receptor beta chains drawn from one sample of a study of blood T cell repertoires in COVID-19. The method was immunoSEQ multiplex PCR; TCRdb's version includes in-frame clones alone and lacks a portion of them. Seen here are roughly 410,000 clones, 70% to 90% observed once, and the top ten hold 0.95% to 1.5%. The sample taken for sequencing was peripheral blood. These receptors originate from a man in his forties with acute or convalescent COVID-19. Each CDR3 is given with its conserved first and last residue. The order of the fields is J gene, V gene, CDR3 protein.

TRBJ1-1,TRBV12-3/TRBV12-4,CASSSQANTEAFF
TRBJ1-2,TRBV6-1,CASSEAETAFYGYTF
TRBJ1-2,TRBV7-2,CASSFDSKNGYTF
TRBJ2-7,TRBV27,CASSLFGTSGYEQYF
TRBJ2-5,TRBV28,CASSPPGGRGQETQYF
TRBJ2-7,TRBV24-1,CATSDPGTSGSYEQYF
TRBJ1-1,TRBV27,CASRITTGRVGRTEAFF
TRBJ2-7,TRBV6-2/TRBV6-3,CASTPGSGTMYEQYF
TRBJ1-1,TRBV19,CASTRDKDTEAFF
TRBJ2-1,TRBV5-8,CASSLVWTSGSIEQFF
TRBJ1-2,TRBV2,CASRLAGYGYTF
TRBJ1-3,TRBV15,CATSRDRGSGNTIYF
TRBJ2-7,TRBV9,CASSVSGMTSYEQYF
TRBJ2-2,TRBV5-1,CASSAGGPGELFF
TRBJ2-1,TRBV4-1,CASSRGTSGAIYNEQFF
TRBJ1-5,TRBV2,CASSEPGEGQPQHF
TRBJ2-7,TRBV5-1,CASSAIPGMGYEQYF
TRBJ1-4,TRBV4-1,CASSRGEGATNEKLFF
TRBJ2-1,TRBV6-2/TRBV6-3,CASSQDLHNEQFF
TRBJ2-1,TRBV6-2/TRBV6-3,CASSYRSGEQFF
TRBJ1-1,TRBV28,CASSGPGTTNTEAFF
TRBJ1-4,TRBV2,CASSPRSAGGLEKLFF
TRBJ1-2,TRBV5-8,CASSSGQGLYGYTF
TRBJ1-2,TRBV19,CASSAGQTNYGYTF
TRBJ1-1,TRBV18,CASSPSGQVNTEAFF
TRBJ1-1,TRBV5-1,CASSLSGLMNTEAFF
TRBJ1-4,TRBV4-1,CASSPRMGGIEAEKLFF
TRBJ2-7,TRBV27,CASSSTSGSFHEQYF
TRBJ1-6,TRBV7-9,CASSLIGRVRGPDSPLHF
TRBJ1-1,TRBV5-1,CASSRPDRNTEAFF
TRBJ1-5,TRBV24-1,CATSGQGKDQPQHF
TRBJ2-7,TRBV4-3,CASSQDISGGSYEQYF
TRBJ2-2,TRBV5-4,CASSGYQTGKLFF
TRBJ2-2,TRBV20-1,CSASVGLAGGPNTGELFF
TRBJ1-3,TRBV27,CASSLAGDSGNTIYF
TRBJ2-2,TRBV10-3,CAIRERQENTGELFF
TRBJ1-5,TRBV13,CASSLKPGQGEKPQHF
TRBJ2-7,TRBV11-2,CASSARAGTSVNEQYF
TRBJ2-7,TRBV29-1,CSVEHGTGDEQYF
TRBJ2-3,TRBV6-6,CASSYLGQRTDTQYF
TRBJ2-2,TRBV7-8,CASILEGQGPNTGELFF
TRBJ1-1,TRBV6-2/TRBV6-3,CASSYGAGMNTEAFF
TRBJ2-7,TRBV2,CASHRDRAYEQYF
TRBJ1-1,TRBV5-6,CASSLYSGYTEAFF